This T cell receptor beta chain derives from a study of T-cell memory formation after mild COVID-19. To note about this clonotype: Its antigen remains unknown.

In TCRdb, the 5' RACE reads were re-called with MiXCR into one record per CDR3 protein. The sample yields fewer than 200,000 distinct CDR3 sequences, 20% to 25% seen once. This CDR3 is 15 amino acids long. Trimming shortened V by 1 base and J by 8 bases, and 17 bases separated the two germline ends. CDR1 and CDR2 (germline): PRHDT, FYEKMQ (reference sequence). Study results and limitations: CD4/CD8 balance characterized clones contracting day 15 to 85, and CD4+ skew characterized later expanders.

The material sequenced was PBMCs or a T cell subset sorted from them (not recorded which). The sequence derives from an adult woman who had mild COVID-19 (a few samples of this study predate the infection). Cell type and time point are not known. The chain uses TRBV13 and TRBJ1-2, with D possibly TRBD1 on 5 matching bases. CDR3 DNA: TGTGCCAGCAGCTTAGTTTCGGGCCGTAAGGGGGGCTACACCTTC. It yields the protein CASSLVSGRKGGYTF.